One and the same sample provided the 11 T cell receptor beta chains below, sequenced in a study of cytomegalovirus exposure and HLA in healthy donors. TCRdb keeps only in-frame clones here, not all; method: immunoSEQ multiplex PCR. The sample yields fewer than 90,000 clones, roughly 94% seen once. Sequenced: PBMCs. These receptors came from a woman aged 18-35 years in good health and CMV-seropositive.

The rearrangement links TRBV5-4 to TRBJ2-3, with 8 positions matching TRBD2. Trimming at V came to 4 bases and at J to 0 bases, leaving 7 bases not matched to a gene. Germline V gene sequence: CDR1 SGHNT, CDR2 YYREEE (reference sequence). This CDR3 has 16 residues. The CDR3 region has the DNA TGTGCCAGCAGCCCTCCCGGGACTAGGAGCACAGATACGCAGTATTTT. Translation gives CASSPPGTRSTDTQYF. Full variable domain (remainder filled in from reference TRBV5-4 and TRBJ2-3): ETGVTQSPTHLIKTRGQQVTLRCSSQSGHNTVSWYQQALGQGPQFIFQYYREEENGRGNFPPRFSGLQFPNYSSELNVNALELDDSALYLCASSPPGTRSTDTQYFGPGTRLTVL.

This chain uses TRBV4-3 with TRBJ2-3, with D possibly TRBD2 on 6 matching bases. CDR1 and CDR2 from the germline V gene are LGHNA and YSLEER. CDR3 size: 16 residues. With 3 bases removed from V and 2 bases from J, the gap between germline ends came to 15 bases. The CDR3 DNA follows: TGCGCCAGCAGCCATCAGATGGGGGGAGCCACAGATACGCAGTATTTT. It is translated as CASSHQMGGATDTQYF.

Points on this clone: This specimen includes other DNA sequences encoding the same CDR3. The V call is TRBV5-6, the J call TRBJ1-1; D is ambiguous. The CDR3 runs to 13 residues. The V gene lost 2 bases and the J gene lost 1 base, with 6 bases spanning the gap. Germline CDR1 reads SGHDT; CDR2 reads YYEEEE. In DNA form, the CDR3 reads TGTGCCAGCAGCTTAGGAGGGAACACTGAAGCTTTCTTT. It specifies CASSLGGNTEAFF.

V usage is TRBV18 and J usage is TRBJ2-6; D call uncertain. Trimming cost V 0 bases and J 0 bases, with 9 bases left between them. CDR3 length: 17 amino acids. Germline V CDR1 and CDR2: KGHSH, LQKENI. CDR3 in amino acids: CASSPPAGDSGANVLTF. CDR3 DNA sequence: TGTGCCAGCTCACCACCGGCAGGCGACTCTGGGGCCAACGTCCTGACTTTC.

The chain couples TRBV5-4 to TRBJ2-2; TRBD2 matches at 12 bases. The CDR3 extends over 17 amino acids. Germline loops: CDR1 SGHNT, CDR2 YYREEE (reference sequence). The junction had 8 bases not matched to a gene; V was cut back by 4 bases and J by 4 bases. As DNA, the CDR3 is TGTGCCAGCAGCCGACGACTAGCGGGAGTGAGCACCGGGGAGCTGTTTTTT. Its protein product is CASSRRLAGVSTGELFF.

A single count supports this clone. CDR3 coding DNA: TGTGCCAGCTCAGCCGGACAGGGTAGACAAGAGACCCAGTACTTC. As protein: CASSAGQGRQETQYF. This chain uses TRBV18 with TRBJ2-5; TRBD1 matches at 8 bases. Per the germline V gene, CDR1 is KGHSH and CDR2 is LQKENI. The CDR3 has 15 residues. Trimming removed 5 bases from V and 2 bases from J; junction bases left unmatched: 7.

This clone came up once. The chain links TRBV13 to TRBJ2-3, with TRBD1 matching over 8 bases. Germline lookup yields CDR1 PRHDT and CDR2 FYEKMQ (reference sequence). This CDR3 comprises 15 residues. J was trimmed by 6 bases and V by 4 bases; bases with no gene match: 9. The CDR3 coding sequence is TGTGCCAGCAGCTCCCGGACAGGGCGATGGGATACGCAGTATTTT. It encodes CASSSRTGRWDTQYF.

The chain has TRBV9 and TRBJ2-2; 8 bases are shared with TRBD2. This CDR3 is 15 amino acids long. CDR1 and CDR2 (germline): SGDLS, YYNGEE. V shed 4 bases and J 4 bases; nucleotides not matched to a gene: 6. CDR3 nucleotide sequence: TGTGCCAGCAGCTTCGGGGGGGCGGGCACCGGGGAGCTGTTTTTT. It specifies CASSFGGAGTGELFF.

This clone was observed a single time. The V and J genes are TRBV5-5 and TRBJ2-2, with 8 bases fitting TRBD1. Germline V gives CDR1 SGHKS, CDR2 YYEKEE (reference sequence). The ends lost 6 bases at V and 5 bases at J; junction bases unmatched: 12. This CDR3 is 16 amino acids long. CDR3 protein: CASTHLRQGRTGELFF. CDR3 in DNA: TGTGCCAGCACCCATCTCCGACAGGGGCGAACCGGGGAGCTGTTTTTT.

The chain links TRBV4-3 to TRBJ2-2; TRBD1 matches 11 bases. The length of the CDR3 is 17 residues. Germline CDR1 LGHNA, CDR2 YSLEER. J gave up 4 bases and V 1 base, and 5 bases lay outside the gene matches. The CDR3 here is CASSQGTGGAGTGELFF. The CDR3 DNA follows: TGCGCCAGCAGCCAAGGGACAGGGGGCGCAGGCACCGGGGAGCTGTTTTTT.

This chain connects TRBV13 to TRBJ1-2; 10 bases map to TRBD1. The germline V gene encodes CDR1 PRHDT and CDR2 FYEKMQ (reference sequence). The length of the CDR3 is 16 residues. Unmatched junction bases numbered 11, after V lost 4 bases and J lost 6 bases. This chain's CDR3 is CASSSRDRGLKDGYTF. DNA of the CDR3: TGTGCCAGCAGCTCCCGGGACAGGGGATTGAAGGATGGCTACACCTTC.